The 10 T cell receptor beta chains given below trace back to one sample, sequenced in a study of response to subunit inactivated influenza vaccine. TCRdb ran MiXCR on the RT-PCR reads and lists one entry per CDR3 protein. This table has 610,000 or so distinct CDR3 sequences, 14% appearing once. This material consisted of PBMCs from blood, taken about 12 days after vaccination. All receptors come from a man aged 50 to 59 who received an inactivated influenza vaccine.

This clonotype was seen more than once but under ten times. V usage is TRBV18 and J usage is TRBJ2-7; D possibly corresponds to TRBD1 (5 bases). With 4 bases removed from V and 2 bases from J, the gap between germline ends came to 12 bases. The CDR3 loop spans 14 amino acids. Germline V gene data show CDR1 as KGHSH and CDR2 as LQKENI. In nucleotides, the CDR3 is TGTGCCAGCTCACTTGACAGACAGACCTACGAGCAGTACTTC. Translation gives CASSLDRQTYEQYF. The full variable domain, its missing parts supplied by reference TRBV18 and TRBJ2-7, is NAGVMQNPRHLVRRRGQEARLRCSPMKGHSHVYWYRQLPEEGLKFMVYLQKENIIDESGMPKERFSAEFPKEGPSILRIQQVVRGDSAAYFCASSLDRQTYEQYFGPGTRLTVT.

This clonotype was recorded a few times. J is TRBJ2-7 and V is TRBV12-3 or TRBV12-4; possibly TRBD1 or TRBD2 for D (5 bases each). The CDR3 consists of 14 residues. The ends were cut back, 7 bases at V and 3 bases at J, with 16 bases in the middle. Here the CDR3 DNA reads TGTGCCAGCACCAGGGCCGGGAACAACTACGAGCAGTACTTC. This translates into CASTRAGNNYEQYF.

The chain has TRBV7-6 and TRBJ2-1; no firm D call. V dropped 2 bases and J dropped 11 bases, with 10 bases sitting between them. The CDR3 length is 12 residues. From germline, CDR1 is SGHVS and CDR2 FNYEAQ. DNA for the CDR3: TGTGCCAGCAGCTTACTCGACCCTCAGCAGTTCTTC. Encoded protein: CASSLLDPQQFF.

This clonotype was seen only a few times. The gene calls are TRBV5-1 and TRBJ2-5; possibly TRBD2 for D (6 bases). V gave up 0 bases and J gave up 0 bases, with 9 bases separating them. The CDR3 has 15 amino acids. CDR1 and CDR2 from the germline V gene are SGHRS and YFSETQ. CDR3 in DNA: TGCGCCAGCAGCTTGGGAGGCGGGGACCAAGAGACCCAGTACTTC. Its translation is CASSLGGGDQETQYF.

There are a few counts of this clonotype. This chain links TRBV5-1 with TRBJ1-2, with a weak D call TRBD1 (6 bases). The CDR3 runs to 13 residues. Trimming left V 3 bases short and J 8 bases short, with 14 bases between. Germline V gene lookup returns CDR1 SGHRS and CDR2 YFSETQ. CDR3 region: CASSWNRETGYTF. In nucleotides, the CDR3 is TGCGCCAGCAGCTGGAACAGGGAAACAGGCTACACCTTC.

This clonotype has ten or more counts. The CDR3 protein is CASSLATGITGRQGIKNIQYF. CDR3 DNA: TGTGCCAGCAGCTTAGCGACGGGAATCACCGGCCGACAGGGAATAAAAAACATTCAGTACTTC. The gene calls are TRBV7-9 and TRBJ2-4; 7 bases align to TRBD1. Germline V gene data show CDR1 as SEHNR and CDR2 as FQNEAQ (reference sequence). Losses at the gene ends were 0 bases for V and 4 bases for J; bases not matched to a gene: 21. The CDR3 consists of 21 residues.

This clonotype was detected only a few times. This chain uses TRBV18 with TRBJ1-1; 7 nucleotides agree with TRBD1. After removal of 1 base from V and 2 bases from J, the junction contained 10 bases not matched to a gene. There are 17 residues in the CDR3. From germline, CDR1 is KGHSH and CDR2 LQKENI. CDR3 bases: TGTGCCAGCTCACCACAAGGGGGCAGGGTGTCTAACACTGAAGCTTTCTTT. Translated: CASSPQGGRVSNTEAFF.

The table lists this clonotype with a few counts. The chain combines TRBV15 with TRBJ2-3; 12 bases are shared with TRBD2. CDR1 LNHNV and CDR2 YYDKDF come from the germline V gene (reference sequence). J lost 4 bases, V lost 0 bases, and 5 bases had no gene match. The CDR3 extends over 17 amino acids. CDR3 residues: CATSRDRLAGGSDTQYF. DNA of the CDR3: TGTGCCACCAGCAGAGATAGGCTAGCGGGAGGGTCAGATACGCAGTATTTT.

Ten or more counts support this clonotype. The rearrangement links TRBV4-1 to TRBJ1-4; tentatively, D is TRBD1 (5 bases). From germline, CDR1 is MGHRA and CDR2 YSYEKL. V shed 1 base and J shed 8 bases, with 17 bases lying between them. The CDR3 has 16 amino acids. The DNA of the CDR3 is TGCGCCAGCAGCCAAGGGCCGGGGCAAGGTGGAGAAAAACTGTTTTTT. Translated, it gives CASSQGPGQGGEKLFF.

There are a few counts of this clonotype. The chain uses TRBV5-6 and TRBJ2-6; unclear D gene. CDR1 SGHDT and CDR2 YYEEEE come from the germline V gene. There are 16 residues in the CDR3. The ends were cut back, 0 bases at V and 0 bases at J, with 7 bases in the middle. CDR3 in amino acids: CASSLDAVSGANVLTF. For the CDR3, the DNA is TGTGCCAGCAGCTTGGACGCAGTCTCTGGGGCCAACGTCCTGACTTTC. The full variable domain, its missing parts supplied by reference TRBV5-6 and TRBJ2-6, is DAGVTQSPTHLIKTRGQQVTLRCSPKSGHDTVSWYQQALGQGPQFIFQYYEEEERQRGNFPDRFSGHQFPNYSSELNVNALLLGDSALYLCASSLDAVSGANVLTFGAGSRLTVL.